What follows is one T cell receptor beta chain and its context. The antigen remains unidentified. The repertoire was sequenced with immunoSEQ multiplex PCR; TCRdb's copy has only in-frame clones and lacks some. The data hold about 82,000 clones, with 85% to 95% observed a single time. The sample belongs to a study of cytomegalovirus exposure and HLA in healthy donors. Looking at the study overall: The 666 first-cohort repertoires shared a platform with the 130 or so validation repertoires, as reported in a later analysis.

Study results and limitations: One later analysis, an examination of the approximately 130 validation repertoires, found that first-cohort TCR clusters tended to co-occur in them. The authors listed over 150 TCR beta chains as cytomegalovirus-associated. Three CMV-associated chains were confirmed in vitro to be specific for CMV antigens.

In germline, CDR1 is ENHRY, CDR2 SYGVKD. V was cut by 4 bases and J by 0 bases, with 13 bases left in between. This CDR3 region has 16 residues. The sequenced sample consisted of PBMCs. The source of this sequence is a young man in good health and CMV-seronegative. The chain uses TRBV10-3 and TRBJ1-3; a weak D match, TRBD1 (6 bases). This CDR3 is CAISGGRTDSGNTIYF. In DNA form, the CDR3 reads TGTGCCATCAGTGGGGGTAGGACAGACTCTGGAAACACCATATATTTT.